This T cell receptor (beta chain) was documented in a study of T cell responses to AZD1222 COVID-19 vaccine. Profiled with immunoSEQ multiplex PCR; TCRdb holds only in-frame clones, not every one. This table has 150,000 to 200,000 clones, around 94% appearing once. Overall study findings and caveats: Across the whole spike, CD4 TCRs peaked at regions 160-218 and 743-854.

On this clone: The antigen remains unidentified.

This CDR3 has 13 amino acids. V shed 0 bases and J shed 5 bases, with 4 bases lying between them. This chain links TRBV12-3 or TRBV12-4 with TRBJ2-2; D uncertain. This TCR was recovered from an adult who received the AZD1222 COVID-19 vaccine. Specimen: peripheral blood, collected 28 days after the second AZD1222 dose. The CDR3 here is CASSLAGTGELFF. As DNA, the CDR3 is TGTGCCAGCAGTTTAGCGGGAACCGGGGAGCTGTTTTTT.